This is a list of T cell receptor beta chains from one sample in a study of blood T cell repertoires in COVID-19. Data came from immunoSEQ multiplex PCR; TCRdb stores just in-frame clones and leaves some out. The table has around 100,000 clones, over 75% seen once; the top ten hold 7.5% to 9.5%. Specimen: peripheral blood. These receptors originate from a woman in her 70s who had recovered from COVID-19. Each CDR3 is given with its conserved first and last residue. Fields, in order: J gene, V gene, clone size, D gene, CDR3 DNA, CDR3 protein. The D gene is left open where the match is weak. Only part of the rows carry a size: once, few, many, or a class if the clone is expanded.

TRBJ1-1	TRBV7-3	.	.	TGTGCCAGCAGCTTGGACAACACTCACACTGAAGCTTTCTTT	CASSLDNTHTEAFF
TRBJ2-3	TRBV5-4	.	TRBD2	TGTGCCAGCGGAGGGGGACTAGCGGCTAGCACAGATACGCAGTATTTT	CASGGGLAASTDTQYF
TRBJ2-5	TRBV5-4	.	TRBD1	TGTGCCAGCAGCGGGACAGGGAGTTTCTCGGAGACCCAGTACTTC	CASSGTGSFSETQYF
TRBJ2-1	TRBV30	.	TRBD2	TGTGCCTGGACTAGCGGGAGCTTAAATGAGCAGTTCTTC	CAWTSGSLNEQFF
TRBJ1-4	TRBV21-1	.	.	TGTGCCAGCAGCGCGCCGGGACAGGGGAATGAAAAACTGTTTTTT	CASSAPGQGNEKLFF
TRBJ2-1	TRBV6-2/TRBV6-3	.	.	TGTGCCAGCAGTATCCTAGGTGAGCAGTTCTTC	CASSILGEQFF
TRBJ1-1	TRBV28	.	.	TGTGCCAGCAGTGCCCCGCGCAGGGGGAACACTGAAGCTTTCTTT	CASSAPRRGNTEAFF
TRBJ1-4	TRBV28	.	.	TGTGCCAGCACCGACCACAGTGGATCAACTAATGAAAAACTGTTTTTT	CASTDHSGSTNEKLFF
TRBJ2-1	TRBV4-1	.	TRBD2	TGCGCCAGCAGCCCAAGATGGAGTAGCGGGAGTTCGGATGAGCAGTTCTTC	CASSPRWSSGSSDEQFF
TRBJ2-2	TRBV30	.	.	TGTGCCTCTAAGCATCCCGGGGAGCTGTTTTTT	CASKHPGELFF
TRBJ1-5	TRBV3-1/TRBV3-2	few	.	TGTGCCAGCAGCCAAGGATTCCAGGTGAACCAGCCCCAGCATTTT	CASSQGFQVNQPQHF
TRBJ2-3	TRBV5-6	once	TRBD1	TGTGCCAGCAGGGGACAGAGTACTAGCACAGATACGCAGTATTTT	CASRGQSTSTDTQYF